The 10 T cell receptor beta chains below were found in one sample sequenced in a study of shared clonotypes between healthy human individuals. Using immunoSEQ multiplex PCR, the repertoire was profiled, and TCRdb retains in-frame clones only, with some absent. The sample contains under 2,500,000 clones, about 94% of which appear only once. Sequenced input: naive CD4+ T cells sorted from blood. Subset described: CD45RA+ positively selected. The source is a man aged 18 to 30 in good health.

In its sample, this clone was seen once. The chain uses TRBV4-1 and TRBJ1-1; D not resolved. The germline gives CDR1 MGHRA, CDR2 YSYEKL. V lost 5 bases to trimming and J lost 1 base, with 11 bases between them. CDR3 size: 14 residues. As DNA, the CDR3 is TGCGCCAGCAGCTCCATACTAGCGAACACTGAAGCTTTCTTT. Translated, it gives CASSSILANTEAFF.

The chain uses TRBV19 and TRBJ2-3; 9 bases agree with TRBD1. This CDR3 has 16 amino acids. Losses at the gene ends were 9 bases for V and 4 bases for J; bases not matched to a gene: 14. CDR1 LNHDA and CDR2 SQIVND come from the germline V gene (reference sequence). The CDR3 sequence: CASSPPTGGLADTQYF. CDR3 DNA: TGTGCCAGCTCACCGCCCACAGGGGGCTTAGCAGATACGCAGTATTTT.

V gene TRBV27 combines with J gene TRBJ2-7, with 7 bases fitting TRBD1. CDR3 size: 14 residues. V lost 5 bases, J lost 1 base, and 5 bases stayed unmatched. Germline V gene sequence: CDR1 MNHEY, CDR2 SMNVEV (reference sequence). The CDR3 spells CASSPWDSSYEQYF. As DNA, the CDR3 is TGTGCCAGCAGTCCTTGGGACAGTTCCTACGAGCAGTACTTC.

The DNA of the CDR3 is TGTGCCAGCAGCTTAGGCAGGGACTTTGGGGAGCCCCAGCATTTT. Protein product: CASSLGRDFGEPQHF. This sequence joins TRBV7-9 and TRBJ1-5; TRBD1 might be the D (5 bases). The CDR3 is 15 amino acids. The germline V gene encodes CDR1 SEHNR and CDR2 FQNEAQ (reference sequence). The V end was cut by 1 base, the J end by 8 bases, with 15 bases between.

The gene calls are TRBV2 and TRBJ2-5, with 7 bases lining up with TRBD1. Trimming took 6 bases from V and 1 from J; bases not matched to a gene: 8. The CDR3 covers 15 residues. The germline gives CDR1 SNHLY, CDR2 FYNNEI. CDR3 loop: CASRNRDSIQETQYF. Here the CDR3 DNA reads TGTGCCAGCAGGAACCGGGACAGTATCCAAGAGACCCAGTACTTC.

The chain joins TRBV18 to TRBJ1-5; no clear D gene. The CDR3 loop spans 13 amino acids. V was shortened by 1 base and J by 13 bases, with 14 bases between the two germline ends. Germline values: CDR1 KGHSH, CDR2 LQKENI. DNA for the CDR3: TGTGCCAGCTCACCACTCCCGGCTGGTGATCAGCATTTT. Encoded protein: CASSPLPAGDQHF.

The genes are TRBV5-6 and TRBJ1-6; 7 positions match TRBD1. The CDR3 runs 16 residues. In germline, CDR1 is SGHDT, CDR2 YYEEEE. Trimming took 0 bases from V and 8 from J; bases not matched to a gene: 8. DNA for the CDR3: TGTGCCAGCAGCTTGGCTAAAAGGGGGCTGGATTCACCCCTCCACTTT. Translation: CASSLAKRGLDSPLHF.

Points on this clone: The same CDR3 is also encoded by other DNA sequences in this sample. The V and J genes are TRBV7-8 and TRBJ1-5; the D is unclear. From germline, CDR1 is SGHVS and CDR2 FQNEAQ. V lost 1 base, J lost 5 bases, and 6 bases lay in between. The CDR3 spans 13 residues. As DNA, the CDR3 is TGTGCCAGCAGCTTAGACCGGGATCAGCCCCAGCATTTT. It yields the protein CASSLDRDQPQHF. Complete variable domain (other parts from reference TRBV7-8 and TRBJ1-5): GAGVSQSPRYKVAKRGQDVALRCDPISGHVSLFWYQQALGQGPEFLTYFQNEAQLDKSGLPSDRFFAERPEGSVSTLKIQRTQQEDSAVYLCASSLDRDQPQHFGDGTRLSIL.

As regards this clone: The sample holds other DNA sequences that translate to the same CDR3. V is TRBV28 and J is TRBJ2-7, with D possibly TRBD2 on 5 matching bases. Germline V gives CDR1 MDHEN, CDR2 SYDVKM. The CDR3 contains 12 residues. V lost 6 bases and J 4 bases, leaving 10 bases between the germline ends. The CDR3 DNA reads as TGTGCCAGCAGCCTAGGGAGATACGAGCAGTACTTC. The encoded protein is CASSLGRYEQYF. The entire variable domain, with the rest obtained from reference TRBV28 and TRBJ2-7, is as follows: DVKVTQSSRYLVKRTGEKVFLECVQDMDHENMFWYRQDPGLGLRLIYFSYDVKMKEKGDIPEGYSVSREKKERFSLILESASTNQTSMYLCASSLGRYEQYFGPGTRLTVT.

In its sample, this clone was seen once. The V and J genes are TRBV5-1 and TRBJ1-4; D unresolved. Trimming took off 4 bases at V and 2 bases at J, with 12 bases between the two ends. The CDR3 length is 15 residues. The germline CDR1 and CDR2 sequences are SGHRS and YFSETQ. The CDR3 reads CASSIGGSTNEKLFF. For the CDR3, the DNA is TGCGCCAGCAGCATAGGCGGGTCTACTAATGAAAAACTGTTTTTT.